Each of the 20 T cell receptor beta chains below was sequenced from the same sample in a study of CD8 T cells in ankylosing spondylitis. TCRdb re-called the 5' RACE reads with MiXCR, one entry per CDR3 protein. The data show fewer than 250,000 distinct CDR3 sequences, with under 12% seen just once and around a fifth held by the top ten. Sequencing was done on a sample of blood, either unsorted or a sorted T cell fraction (not recorded which). These receptors came from a male donor with ankylosing spondylitis or in good health (not recorded which).

This clonotype was seen at least ten times. The CDR3 protein is CASSLRLAGLIGELFF. The CDR3, as DNA: TGTGCCAGCAGCTTACGTCTAGCGGGGCTCATCGGGGAGCTGTTTTTT. V and J are TRBV5-8 and TRBJ2-2, with 9 bases fitting TRBD2. Germline CDR1 reads SGHTS; CDR2 reads YDEGEE. The CDR3 spans 16 residues. After removal of 2 bases from V and 7 bases from J, the junction contained 9 bases not matched to a gene.

This clonotype was counted ten times or more. The chain couples TRBV6-1 to TRBJ1-4, with D possibly being TRBD1 (6 bases). The V and J ends lost 7 bases and 4 bases respectively, with 16 bases between them. This CDR3 has 15 residues. The V gene's germline CDR1 is MNHNS and CDR2 SASEGT. The CDR3 region has the DNA TGTGCCAGCAACGAAAAGGACAGCCGTAATGAAAAACTGTTTTTT. It specifies CASNEKDSRNEKLFF.

This clonotype occurred a few times. The V gene is TRBV12-3 or TRBV12-4, the J gene TRBJ1-5; 9 nucleotides match TRBD1. J gave up 7 bases and V 5 bases, and 6 bases lay outside the gene matches. This CDR3 comprises 14 residues. The CDR3 DNA is TGTGCCAGCAGTAATACAGGGGGCGGGCAGCCCCAGCATTTT. As protein: CASSNTGGGQPQHF.

The chain uses TRBV5-1 and TRBJ2-1, with TRBD1 identical over 12 bases. After removal of 5 bases from V and 9 bases from J, the junction contained 9 bases not matched to a gene. The CDR3 is 15 residues long. Germline V gene lookup returns CDR1 SGHRS and CDR2 YFSETQ. For the CDR3, the DNA is TGCGCCAGCAGAACGGGACAGGGGGCAGGGGGTGAGCAGTTCTTC. Protein: CASRTGQGAGGEQFF.

The gene calls are TRBV10-3 and TRBJ2-7; no firm D call. The CDR3 spans 11 residues. V dropped 6 bases and J dropped 6 bases, with 9 bases sitting between them. CDR1 is ENHRY, CDR2 SYGVKD, per germline. The CDR3 sequence is CAIRGPPEQYF. CDR3 nucleotide sequence: TGTGCCATCAGAGGCCCCCCCGAGCAGTACTTC.

In this sample, this clonotype turned up many times. This chain links TRBV29-1 with TRBJ1-1, with a tentative D call TRBD1 (6 bases). The germline V and J ends were trimmed by 3 bases and 4 bases, with 12 bases remaining between them. This CDR3 region has 13 residues. The germline V gene encodes CDR1 SQVTM and CDR2 ANQGSEA. The CDR3 reads CSVEGGGGTEAFF. The CDR3, as DNA: TGCAGCGTTGAGGGGGGCGGAGGCACTGAAGCTTTCTTT.

This clonotype was counted many times. V usage is TRBV20-1 and J usage is TRBJ1-2, with D hard to call. Looked up from germline, CDR1 is DFQATT and CDR2 is SNEGSKA (reference sequence). The CDR3 has 13 residues. V lost 6 bases to trimming and J lost 6 bases, with 17 bases between them. The CDR3 here is CSAPSPRRDGYTF. CDR3 DNA sequence: TGCAGTGCCCCCTCCCCTAGAAGGGATGGCTACACCTTC.

There are many counts of this clonotype. The chain uses TRBV5-6 and TRBJ2-5; D call uncertain. The CDR3 contains 13 residues. Germline V lookup: CDR1 SGHDT, CDR2 YYEEEE. V was cut by 5 bases and J by 2 bases, with 10 bases left in between. CDR3 in DNA: TGTGCCAGCAGTCTCCCTTCGCAAGAGACCCAGTACTTC. It is translated as CASSLPSQETQYF.

About this clonotype itself: Germline and junction disagree at one end, which may indicate a read error. The genes are TRBV7-7 and TRBJ1-5, with a weak D call TRBD1 (6 bases). CDR1 is SSHAT and CDR2 is FNYEAQ in the germline V gene (reference sequence). This CDR3 comprises 20 residues. This CDR3 is CASSTQWGAGVDLSNQPQHF. The DNA for the CDR3 is TGTGCTAGCAGCACGCAGTGGGGGGCAGGGGTCGATCTTAGCAATCAGCCCCAGCATTTT.

This clonotype was recorded many times. J is TRBJ2-3 and V is TRBV20-1; either TRBD1 or TRBD2 may supply D (6 bases each). Looked up from germline, CDR1 is DFQATT and CDR2 is SNEGSKA (reference sequence). V lost 2 bases and J 1 base, leaving 16 bases between the germline ends. The CDR3 length is 16 residues. The CDR3 nucleotides are TGCAGTGCTAGAACTTCCCTGGGGGGCGGCACAGATACGCAGTATTTT. Its protein product is CSARTSLGGGTDTQYF.

This clonotype was observed many times. This rearrangement joins TRBV24-1 to TRBJ2-2; 13 bases are shared with TRBD2. CDR3 length equals 17 residues. V lost 2 bases and J lost 1; bases outside the gene matches: 0. Per germline, CDR1 KGHDR and CDR2 SFDVKD. The CDR3 DNA follows: TGTGCCACCAGTGATTGGACTAGCGGGAGGAACACCGGGGAGCTGTTTTTT. This gives the protein CATSDWTSGRNTGELFF.

This clonotype was recorded many times. This CDR3 is CASSYSIAGGLGGTDTQYF. DNA of the CDR3: TGTGCCAGCAGTTACTCGATTGCGGGGGGGCTTGGTGGCACAGATACGCAGTATTTT. V gene TRBV6-5 combines with J gene TRBJ2-3, with 9 bases fitting TRBD2. The CDR3 runs to 19 residues. Germline CDR1 and CDR2: MNHEY and SVGAGI. The ends lost 0 bases at V and 1 base at J; junction bases unmatched: 11.

The table lists this clonotype with many counts. J is TRBJ1-2 and V is TRBV5-1, with a possible D match to TRBD1 (5 bases). CDR1 SGHRS and CDR2 YFSETQ come from the germline V gene. The CDR3 totals 13 residues. The V end was cut by 4 bases, the J end by 8 bases, with 15 bases between. CDR3 residues: CASSHGTIRGYTF. The CDR3 coding sequence is TGCGCCAGCAGCCATGGGACCATTCGGGGCTACACCTTC.

This chain links TRBV3-1 with TRBJ1-1; TRBD1 is a possible D gene (5 bases). From germline, CDR1 is LGHDT and CDR2 YNNKEL (reference sequence). V was shortened by 1 base and J by 4 bases, with 16 bases between the two germline ends. The CDR3 is made up of 16 amino acids. This chain's CDR3 is CASSQVGGVGVTEAFF. As DNA, the CDR3 is TGTGCCAGCAGCCAAGTTGGCGGGGTAGGGGTCACTGAAGCTTTCTTT. Using reference TRBV3-1 and TRBJ1-1 for the parts outside the CDR3, the full variable domain is DTAVSQTPKYLVTQMGNDKSIKCEQNLGHDTMYWYKQDSKKFLKIMFSYNNKELIINETVPNRFSPKSPDKAHLNLHINSLELGDSAVYFCASSQVGGVGVTEAFFGQGTRLTVV.

This clonotype was counted many times. The J gene is TRBJ2-1, the V gene TRBV20-1; D may be TRBD1 (6 bases). There are 12 residues in the CDR3. V was clipped by 5 bases and J by 7 bases, with 12 bases between them. Germline V gene sequence: CDR1 DFQATT, CDR2 SNEGSKA (reference sequence). As DNA, the CDR3 is TGCAGTGCTCAACAGGGTCGGAATGAGCAGTTCTTC. Translation: CSAQQGRNEQFF.

This clonotype was detected ten times or more. The gene calls are TRBV29-1 and TRBJ2-3; D possibly corresponds to TRBD1 (5 bases). The CDR3 runs 14 residues. V was shortened by 1 base and J by 4 bases, with 12 bases between the two germline ends. Germline CDR1 and CDR2: SQVTM and ANQGSEA. CDR3: CSVEAWQGPDTQYF. The CDR3, as DNA: TGCAGCGTTGAAGCTTGGCAGGGCCCAGATACGCAGTATTTT.

At least ten counts were recorded for this clonotype. The genes are TRBV5-5 and TRBJ2-1, with no clear D. CDR3 length: 15 residues. Germline CDR1 SGHKS, CDR2 YYEKEE (reference sequence). The V gene lost 0 bases and the J gene lost 7 bases, with 14 bases spanning the gap. The DNA for the CDR3 is TGTGCCAGCAGCTTGGATTTTGGCAGGTCAAATGAGCAGTTCTTC. It codes for CASSLDFGRSNEQFF.

This clonotype was found many times. J is TRBJ2-1 and V is TRBV14; 8 bases align to TRBD2. The J segment lost 0 bases and the V segment lost 4 bases, leaving 8 bases of the junction unmatched. The CDR3 totals 17 residues. Per germline, CDR1 SGHDN and CDR2 FVKESK. DNA for the CDR3: TGTGCCAGCAGCCGCCGGGAGGGGAAGAGCTCCTACAATGAGCAGTTCTTC. It translates to CASSRREGKSSYNEQFF. Together with reference TRBV14 and TRBJ2-1, the CDR3 gives the full variable domain: EAGVTQFPSHSVIEKGQTVTLRCDPISGHDNLYWYRRVMGKEIKFLLHFVKESKQDESGMPNNRFLAERTGGTYSTLKVQPAELEDSGVYFCASSRREGKSSYNEQFFGPGTRLTVL.

This clonotype was recorded a few times. The chain links TRBV2 to TRBJ2-2; 9 bases agree with TRBD2. CDR3 length: 14 residues. Trimming at V came to 10 bases and at J to 11 bases, leaving 14 bases not matched to a gene. Per germline, CDR1 SNHLY and CDR2 FYNNEI. CDR3 sequence: CATTRLAADGELFF. The CDR3 coding sequence is TGTGCCACGACCAGACTAGCGGCGGACGGAGAGCTGTTTTTT.

This clonotype was seen many times. The gene calls are TRBV5-1 and TRBJ2-5; D not resolved. The V end was cut by 2 bases, the J end by 2 bases, with 22 bases between. This CDR3 region has 18 residues. The germline gives CDR1 SGHRS, CDR2 YFSETQ. The CDR3 loop reads CASSFSLSSSGLQETQYF. The CDR3 DNA reads as TGCGCCAGCAGCTTTTCTCTCTCTTCCTCGGGCCTTCAAGAGACCCAGTACTTC.